This T cell receptor (beta chain) was captured in a study of T cells in Graves' hyperthyroidism and ophthalmopathy. TCR beta CDR3 regions were amplified from RNA transcripts. A set of HTBI primers served as the primers for a first-round RT-PCR of the TCR CDR3. TCRdb re-derived calls from the multiplex PCR reads in MiXCR, one entry per CDR3 protein. This sample carries some 600,000 distinct CDR3 sequences, about 45% of them seen once, and the ten largest clones take about 8.2%. Trimming cost V 5 bases and J 5 bases; bases outside gene matches: 5. Germline CDR1 and CDR2: MGHDK and SYGVNS. This CDR3 region has 14 residues. Uncontrolled infection, other autoimmune disease, pregnancy and lactation each barred patients from inclusion.

The sequencing input was peripheral blood or thyroid tissue (not recorded which). This TCR was recovered from a woman younger than 30 with Graves' hyperthyroidism. The rearrangement links TRBV25-1 to TRBJ1-2, with TRBD1 matching 10 bases. The CDR3 bases are TGTGCCAGCAGTAGGACAGGGGGACCTTATGGCTACACCTTC. This gives the protein CASSRTGGPYGYTF.